This T cell receptor (beta chain) was captured by sequencing in a study of neoadjuvant anti-PD-1 for oral cavity cancer. Germline loops: CDR1 SQVTM, CDR2 ANQGSEA. With V trimmed by 7 bases and J by 3 bases, 8 bases remained unmatched. This CDR3 spans 14 amino acids. Using immunoSEQ multiplex PCR, the repertoire was profiled, and TCRdb retains in-frame clones only, with some absent. The sample records 14,000 or so clones, around 70% being singletons. The sequenced sample was PBMCs, obtained before nivolumab (anti-PD-1) treatment. This TCR was sampled from a person between 40 and 85 years old with oral cavity squamous cell carcinoma. The chain recombines TRBV29-1 with TRBJ2-2; TRBD1 matches 7 bases. The DNA of the CDR3 is TGCAGCGGGGGCCGGGACAGAGACACCGGGGAGCTGTTTTTT. Translation: CSGGRDRDTGELFF.